These 7 T cell receptor beta chains were all obtained from the same sample, sequenced in a study of monozygotic twins with inflammatory bowel disease. Reprocessing the 5' RACE reads, TCRdb reports a single entry for every CDR3 protein and omits DNA. The sample holds 150,000 to 200,000 distinct CDR3 sequences. Specimen: blood. The receptors were sampled from a human donor with ulcerative colitis or Crohn's disease, or a healthy co-twin of an affected twin (not recorded which).

The chain combines TRBV19 with TRBJ2-2. CDR3 size: 12 residues. The germline V gene encodes CDR1 LNHDA and CDR2 SQIVND (reference sequence). CDR3 sequence reads: CASSWGTGELFF.

The chain uses TRBV3-1 and TRBJ1-5. Germline lookup yields CDR1 LGHDT and CDR2 YNNKEL (reference sequence). This CDR3 has 14 amino acids. The chain's CDR3 is CASSQDKNFQPQHF.

The J gene is TRBJ2-3, the V gene TRBV20-1; TCRdb's D call, TRBD2, is unchecked because there is no DNA. CDR1 is DFQATT, CDR2 SNEGSKA, per germline (reference sequence). This CDR3 has 16 residues. The CDR3 reads CSDRVEGLGYTDTQYF.

The V and J genes are TRBV4-1 and TRBJ2-7. The germline CDR1 and CDR2 sequences are MGHRA and YSYEKL. This CDR3 contains 15 residues. The CDR3 reads CASSRLRGDYYEQYF.

This sequence joins TRBV5-1 and TRBJ2-1; the TRBD1 assignment by TCRdb is unverifiable without DNA. The CDR3 extends over 17 amino acids. The germline gives CDR1 SGHRS, CDR2 YFSETQ. The CDR3 loop reads CASSLADGGGPNNEQFF.

This chain joins TRBV18 and TRBJ1-6. The CDR3 contains 14 residues. Germline-derived CDR1 and CDR2 are KGHSH and LQKENI. CDR3 amino acids: CASSPRTDNSPLHF.

The chain uses TRBV5-1 and TRBJ1-2. Germline V gene sequence: CDR1 SGHRS, CDR2 YFSETQ. The CDR3 is made up of 14 amino acids. The CDR3: CASNRNLGDYGYTF.